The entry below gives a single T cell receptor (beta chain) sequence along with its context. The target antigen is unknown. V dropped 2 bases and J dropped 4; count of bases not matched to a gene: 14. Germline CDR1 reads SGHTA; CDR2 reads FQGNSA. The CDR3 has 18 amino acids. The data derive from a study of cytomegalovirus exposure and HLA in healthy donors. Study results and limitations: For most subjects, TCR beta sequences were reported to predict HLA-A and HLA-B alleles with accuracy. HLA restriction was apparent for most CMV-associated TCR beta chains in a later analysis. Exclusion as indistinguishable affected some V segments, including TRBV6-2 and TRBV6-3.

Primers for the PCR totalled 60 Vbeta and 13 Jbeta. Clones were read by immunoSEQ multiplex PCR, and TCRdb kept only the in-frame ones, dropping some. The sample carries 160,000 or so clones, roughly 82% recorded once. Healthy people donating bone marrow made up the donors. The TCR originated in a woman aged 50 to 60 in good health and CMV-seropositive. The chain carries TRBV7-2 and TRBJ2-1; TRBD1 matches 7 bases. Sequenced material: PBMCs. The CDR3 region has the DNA TGTGCCAGCAGCTTATTAGGGGGCGGACTCAGACCGTACAATGAGCAGTTCTTC. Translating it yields CASSLLGGGLRPYNEQFF. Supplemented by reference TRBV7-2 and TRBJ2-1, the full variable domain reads GAGVSQSPSNKVTEKGKDVELRCDPISGHTALYWYRQSLGQGLEFLIYFQGNSAPDKSGLPSDRFSAERTGGSVSTLTIQRTQQEDSAVYLCASSLLGGGLRPYNEQFFGPGTRLTVL.